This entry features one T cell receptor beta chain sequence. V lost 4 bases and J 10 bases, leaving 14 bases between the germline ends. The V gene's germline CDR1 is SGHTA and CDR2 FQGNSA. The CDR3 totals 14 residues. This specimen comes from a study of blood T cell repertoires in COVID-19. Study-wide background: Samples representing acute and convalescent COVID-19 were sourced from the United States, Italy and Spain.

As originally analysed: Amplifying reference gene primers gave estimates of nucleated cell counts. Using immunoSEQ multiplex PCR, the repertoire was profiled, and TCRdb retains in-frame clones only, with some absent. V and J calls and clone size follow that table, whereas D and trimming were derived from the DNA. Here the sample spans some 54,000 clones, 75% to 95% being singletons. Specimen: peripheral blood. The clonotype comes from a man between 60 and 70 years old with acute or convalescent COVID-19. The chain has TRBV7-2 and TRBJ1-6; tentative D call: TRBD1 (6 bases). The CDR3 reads CASSSISGESPLHF. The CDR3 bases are TGTGCCAGCAGCTCGATCTCAGGGGAATCACCCCTCCACTTT.